Below, 21 T cell receptor beta chains from the same sample are listed, as sequenced in a study of blood T cell repertoires in COVID-19 (dated by TCRdb to the early 2020s). Library generation was performed with the immunoSEQ multiplex PCR assay. TCRdb took over this immuneACCESS table, retaining in-frame rearrangements with V and J assigned. Such tables are incomplete; in checked studies, under half of the missing clones stem from an unresolved V gene, and the remainder is unexplained. The sample data list 260,000 or so clones, and around 82% of these were observed just once. The top ten hold about 4.8% of the sample. The specimen was peripheral blood. These receptors were taken from a woman in her 70s with acute or convalescent COVID-19.

V is TRBV6-5 and J is TRBJ1-3, with 8 positions matching TRBD1. The CDR3 length is 15 residues. The J segment lost 2 bases and the V segment lost 10 bases, leaving 10 bases of the junction unmatched. Germline CDR1 MNHEY, CDR2 SVGAGI. In DNA form, the CDR3 reads TGTGCCACCACGCGACAGGGGTCTACTGGAAACACCATATATTTT. Its translation: CATTRQGSTGNTIYF.

The CDR3 spells CASSSTQGVGYGYTF. The DNA for the CDR3 is TGTGCCAGCAGTTCGACACAGGGGGTAGGCTATGGCTACACCTTC. This rearrangement joins TRBV2 to TRBJ1-2; 8 bases match TRBD1. The CDR3 spans 15 residues. Unmatched junction bases numbered 9, after V lost 5 bases and J lost 4 bases. Germline CDR1 SNHLY, CDR2 FYNNEI.

As to this clone: Distinct nucleotide sequences in the sample also encode this CDR3. CDR3 coding DNA: TGTGCCTGGAGTCAAGGGAGGAGCTATGGCTACACCTTC. Encoded protein: CAWSQGRSYGYTF. The genes are TRBV30 and TRBJ1-2; D call uncertain. This CDR3 region has 13 residues. The ends were cut back, 2 bases at V and 4 bases at J, with 11 bases in the middle. Germline CDR1 is GTSNPN and CDR2 is SVGIG (reference sequence).

This clone was counted once. The V gene is TRBV5-6, the J gene TRBJ1-3; no clear D gene. CDR3 length equals 16 residues. The V and J ends lost 4 bases and 1 base respectively, with 15 bases between them. CDR1 is SGHDT, CDR2 YYEEEE, per germline. For the CDR3, the DNA is TGTGCCAGCAGCCTCAGGCCAACATCGTCTGGAAACACCATATATTTT. It yields the protein CASSLRPTSSGNTIYF.

The chain recombines TRBV28 with TRBJ2-7, with 10 bases that match TRBD1. CDR1 is MDHEN and CDR2 is SYDVKM in the germline V gene. J lost 2 bases, V lost 6 bases, and 7 bases had no gene match. The CDR3 runs 15 residues. This CDR3 reads CASSLGDRGPYEQYF. The CDR3 DNA follows: TGTGCCAGCAGCCTAGGGGACAGGGGCCCCTACGAGCAGTACTTC.

This chain joins TRBV27 and TRBJ1-6; 10 nucleotides match TRBD1. The ends lost 5 bases at V and 10 bases at J; junction bases unmatched: 5. In germline, CDR1 is MNHEY, CDR2 SMNVEV (reference sequence). The CDR3 has 14 residues. The CDR3 here is CASSRDRGRSPLHF. The CDR3 nucleotides read TGTGCCAGCAGTCGGGACAGGGGAAGATCACCCCTCCACTTT.

V is TRBV9 and J is TRBJ2-5; 7 nucleotides align to TRBD2. The germline V gene encodes CDR1 SGDLS and CDR2 YYNGEE. The CDR3 has 15 amino acids. After removal of 4 bases from V and 4 bases from J, the junction contained 10 bases not matched to a gene. CDR3 coding DNA: TGTGCCAGCAGCTTCCGCGGGGGAATCGTAGAGACCCAGTACTTC. This gives the protein CASSFRGGIVETQYF. Looking up the rest from reference TRBV9 and TRBJ2-5 gives the full variable domain: DSGVTQTPKHLITATGQRVTLRCSPRSGDLSVYWYQQSLDQGLQFLIQYYNGEERAKGNILERFSAQQFPDLHSELNLSSLELGDSALYFCASSFRGGIVETQYFGPGTRLLVL.

The chain links TRBV2 to TRBJ2-1; no clear D. V gave up 3 bases and J gave up 0 bases, with 3 bases separating them. This CDR3 has 13 residues. Germline V gives CDR1 SNHLY, CDR2 FYNNEI. The CDR3 is CASSDFSYNEQFF. The CDR3 coding sequence is TGTGCCAGCAGTGACTTCTCCTACAATGAGCAGTTCTTC.

The rearrangement joins TRBV3-1 (or the pseudogene TRBV3-2) to TRBJ1-5, with 8 bases identical to TRBD1. The CDR3 consists of 15 residues. Trimming took 4 bases from V and 5 from J; bases not matched to a gene: 7. CDR1 is LGHDT, CDR2 YNNKEL, per germline (reference sequence). This CDR3 is CASSLRQGAYQPQHF. Here the CDR3 DNA reads TGTGCCAGCAGCCTTCGTCAGGGGGCGTATCAGCCCCAGCATTTT.

The CDR3 spells CASSPLPGLGKDTQYF. As DNA, the CDR3 is TGTGCCAGCAGCCCTTTACCGGGACTAGGGAAAGATACGCAGTATTTT. The chain couples TRBV14 to TRBJ2-3; 8 positions agree with TRBD2. Germline assignment: CDR1 SGHDN and CDR2 FVKESK. This CDR3 is built from 16 residues. V lost 4 bases and J lost 5; bases outside the gene matches: 11.

Here the CDR3 DNA reads TGTGCCAGCAGTTTACTCCAAAGCGGGGACACCATATATTTT. This encodes CASSLLQSGDTIYF. The chain couples TRBV28 to TRBJ1-3; D remains unclear. Trimming removed 2 bases from V and 8 bases from J, with 13 bases in between. Germline V gene sequence: CDR1 MDHEN, CDR2 SYDVKM. The CDR3 totals 14 residues.

This clone was recorded many times. This rearrangement joins TRBV18 to TRBJ2-2, with a tentative D call TRBD1 (5 bases). There are 16 residues in the CDR3. Germline CDR1 KGHSH, CDR2 LQKENI. Trimming left V 0 bases short and J 7 bases short, with 15 bases between. This chain's CDR3 is CASSPPGISRVGELFF. The CDR3 DNA reads as TGTGCCAGCTCACCACCAGGGATAAGCAGGGTCGGGGAGCTGTTTTTT.

The chain carries TRBV4-3 and TRBJ1-2, with 7 bases that match TRBD1. Per germline, CDR1 LGHNA and CDR2 YSLEER. The CDR3 loop spans 15 amino acids. Losses at the gene ends were 1 base for V and 7 bases for J; bases not matched to a gene: 9. The CDR3 DNA sequence: TGCGCCAGCAGCCAAGGACAGGGACTCGCGGCTGGCTACACCTTC. Its translation: CASSQGQGLAAGYTF.

J is TRBJ1-5 and V is TRBV19; D is ambiguous. Germline CDR1 LNHDA, CDR2 SQIVND (reference sequence). This CDR3 is 14 amino acids long. Trimming stripped 3 bases from V and 3 bases from J, with 9 bases between. The CDR3 region is CASSIVLNNQPQHF. CDR3 sequence (DNA): TGTGCCAGTAGTATTGTCCTAAACAATCAGCCCCAGCATTTT.

This clone appeared a single time. The chain joins TRBV4-3 to TRBJ2-6; a weak D match, TRBD2 (6 bases). V was clipped by 4 bases and J by 1 base, with 17 bases between them. Germline V CDR1 and CDR2: LGHNA, YSLEER. The CDR3 runs 18 residues. The CDR3 DNA follows: TGCGCCAGCAGCCTTCTCTACACGGGGGTATCTGGGGCCAACGTCCTGACTTTC. It encodes CASSLLYTGVSGANVLTF.

The genes are TRBV27 and TRBJ1-5, with 10 bases aligning to TRBD1. The CDR3 sequence is 15 residues long. V was clipped by 5 bases and J by 9 bases; unmatched bases: 10. Germline CDR1 is MNHEY and CDR2 is SMNVEV (reference sequence). The CDR3 protein is CASSPRQGATRPQHF. CDR3 in DNA: TGTGCCAGCAGTCCGCGACAGGGGGCTACGAGGCCCCAGCATTTT.

The CDR3 coding sequence is TGTGCCAGCAGCCAAGAAGGGGTTGAGACACCCCTACGGAGCACTGAAGCTTTCTTT. Its translation is CASSQEGVETPLRSTEAFF. This chain joins TRBV3-1 (or the pseudogene TRBV3-2) and TRBJ1-1; D perhaps matches TRBD1 (5 bases). This CDR3 is built from 19 residues. The germline V gene encodes CDR1 LGHDT and CDR2 YNNKEL (reference sequence). With 0 bases removed from V and 4 bases from J, the gap between germline ends came to 24 bases.

The chain links TRBV5-1 to TRBJ1-2; TRBD1 matches at 7 bases. The ends lost 2 bases at V and 7 bases at J; junction bases unmatched: 5. This CDR3 has 13 amino acids. The germline V gene has CDR1 SGHRS and CDR2 YFSETQ. The chain's CDR3 is CASSFGAGGGYTF. In DNA form, the CDR3 reads TGCGCCAGCAGCTTTGGCGCAGGGGGTGGCTACACCTTC.

The CDR3 DNA sequence: TGTGCCAGCAGCCACTTTCACGGGGGACAGGGTTACGAGCAGTACTTC. Amino acid sequence: CASSHFHGGQGYEQYF. The V call is TRBV3-1 (or the pseudogene TRBV3-2), the J call TRBJ2-7, with 9 nucleotides matching TRBD1. J lost 4 bases, V lost 3 bases, and 10 bases had no gene match. Germline CDR1 is LGHDT and CDR2 is YNNKEL (reference sequence). CDR3 length: 16 residues.

The gene calls are TRBV29-1 and TRBJ1-3; D gene uncertain. CDR1 is SQVTM and CDR2 is ANQGSEA in the germline V gene. The V end was cut by 2 bases, the J end by 7 bases, with 12 bases between. This CDR3 is built from 13 residues. The CDR3 DNA is TGCAGCGTTGAATCGACATTTCGGAACACCATATATTTT. This translates into CSVESTFRNTIYF. Combining the CDR3 with reference TRBV29-1 and TRBJ1-3 gives the whole variable domain SAVISQKPSRDICQRGTSLTIQCQVDSQVTMMFWYRQQPGQSLTLIATANQGSEATYESGFVIDKFPISRPNLTFSTLTVSNMSPEDSSIYLCSVESTFRNTIYFGEGSWLTVV.

The chain couples TRBV5-1 to TRBJ2-2, with 10 bases that match TRBD2. This CDR3 is 17 amino acids long. In germline, CDR1 is SGHRS, CDR2 YFSETQ. Germline trimming cut 4 bases from V and 6 bases from J; bases unmatched to any gene: 12. The CDR3 loop is CASSLSGGAKVAGELFF. CDR3 DNA: TGCGCCAGCAGCCTGAGCGGGGGGGCGAAGGTCGCCGGGGAGCTGTTTTTT.